The 32 T cell receptor beta chains given below trace back to one sample, sequenced in a study of blood T cell repertoires in COVID-19 (TCRdb year 2020). Receptors were amplified or captured by the immunoSEQ multiplex PCR assay. TCRdb took over this immuneACCESS table, retaining in-frame rearrangements with V and J assigned. Such tables are incomplete; in checked studies, under half of the missing clones stem from an unresolved V gene, and the remainder is unexplained. This sample comprises approximately 170,000 clones, 80% to 85% of them detected only once. Over 2% of the sample goes to the ten largest clones. The specimen was peripheral blood. The receptors derive from a human donor with acute or convalescent COVID-19. The donor label of this sample is uncertain.

The genes are TRBV5-5 and TRBJ1-4; 7 positions match TRBD1. V lost 4 bases, J lost 5 bases, and 11 bases stayed unmatched. CDR1 is SGHKS, CDR2 YYEKEE, per germline (reference sequence). This CDR3 has 16 amino acids. CDR3 sequence reads: CASSRQGVGANEKLFF. In DNA, the CDR3 is TGTGCCAGCAGCAGACAGGGTGTTGGGGCAAATGAAAAACTGTTTTTT.

The chain links TRBV11-1 to TRBJ2-3; 8 bases map to TRBD2. J was trimmed by 2 bases and V by 3 bases; bases with no gene match: 7. The CDR3 runs 16 residues. CDR1 is SGHAT, CDR2 FQDESV, per germline (reference sequence). CDR3 residues: CASSFLAGGLTDTQYF. CDR3 bases: TGTGCCAGCAGCTTTCTGGCGGGGGGTCTCACAGATACGCAGTATTTT. Using reference TRBV11-1 and TRBJ2-3 for the parts outside the CDR3, the full variable domain is EAEVAQSPRYKITEKSQAVAFWCDPISGHATLYWYRQILGQGPELLVQFQDESVVDDSQLPKDRFSAERLKGVDSTLKIQPAELGDSAMYLCASSFLAGGLTDTQYFGPGTRLTVL.

This clone came up a few times. The V and J genes are TRBV7-9 and TRBJ2-7; maybe TRBD2 (6 bases). V was shortened by 2 bases and J by 3 bases, with 20 bases between the two germline ends. In germline, CDR1 is SEHNR, CDR2 FQNEAQ (reference sequence). There are 17 residues in the CDR3. CDR3 DNA sequence: TGTGCCAGCAGCTTAAAGTCTGGCGGGGCTAATTTCTACGAGCAGTACTTC. Its translation: CASSLKSGGANFYEQYF.

The chain has TRBV27 and TRBJ1-1; 7 bases are shared with TRBD1. Trimming at V came to 6 bases and at J to 3 bases, leaving 10 bases not matched to a gene. Germline CDR1 is MNHEY and CDR2 is SMNVEV (reference sequence). CDR3 length: 15 residues. CDR3 coding DNA: TGTGCCAGCAGGGGCCCAGGGGGTGGGCACACTGAAGCTTTCTTT. Translation gives CASRGPGGGHTEAFF.

The chain is built from TRBV5-1 and TRBJ2-7; 9 nucleotides match TRBD1. The J segment lost 2 bases and the V segment lost 0 bases, leaving 3 bases of the junction unmatched. This CDR3 is 15 amino acids long. CDR1 and CDR2 from the germline V gene are SGHRS and YFSETQ. The CDR3 sequence: CASSLERDRAYEQYF. The CDR3 DNA is TGCGCCAGCAGCTTGGAGCGGGACAGGGCCTACGAGCAGTACTTC.

The chain has TRBV30 and TRBJ1-2, with D tentatively TRBD1 (5 bases). This CDR3 region has 12 residues. Germline loops: CDR1 GTSNPN, CDR2 SVGIG (reference sequence). The DNA of the CDR3 is TGTGCGTGGGGTTCGGGGGGCTATGGCTACACCTTC. This codes for CAWGSGGYGYTF.

The gene calls are TRBV29-1 and TRBJ1-2; a weak D match, TRBD1 (5 bases). The CDR3 has 10 amino acids. Germline V gene data show CDR1 as SQVTM and CDR2 as ANQGSEA. Trimming removed 4 bases from V and 13 bases from J, with 13 bases in between. The DNA for the CDR3 is TGCAGCGTTGGTCCAGGGTTAACCACCTTC. Its protein product is CSVGPGLTTF.

This clone showed up just a few times. The V gene is TRBV15, the J gene TRBJ2-5, with D possibly TRBD2 on 7 matching bases. The CDR3 is 15 amino acids. Germline CDR1 LNHNV, CDR2 YYDKDF (reference sequence). V was clipped by 0 bases and J by 12 bases, with 20 bases between them. The CDR3 reads CATSRDSRGAPAKYF. As DNA, the CDR3 is TGTGCCACCAGCAGAGATTCCCGGGGGGCCCCCGCCAAGTACTTC.

This chain joins TRBV18 and TRBJ2-7, with 9 positions matching TRBD1. Germline assignment: CDR1 KGHSH and CDR2 LQKENI. V trimming: 2 bases; J trimming: 3 bases; junction bases outside the gene matches: 2. This CDR3 has 14 residues. The CDR3 sequence is CASSPGTGRYEQYF. The CDR3 nucleotides are TGTGCCAGCTCACCAGGGACAGGGCGCTACGAGCAGTACTTC.

The rearrangement uses TRBV28 and TRBJ2-5; D might be TRBD2 (5 bases). CDR1 and CDR2 (germline): MDHEN, SYDVKM. The V end was cut by 5 bases, the J end by 3 bases, with 16 bases between. This CDR3 region has 15 residues. The CDR3 sequence is CASSPGGLAEETQYF. The CDR3 DNA reads TGTGCCAGCAGTCCCGGAGGTCTGGCGGAAGAGACCCAGTACTTC.

The rearrangement joins TRBV7-2 to TRBJ2-1; D possibly corresponds to TRBD2 (5 bases). CDR1 and CDR2 from the germline V gene are SGHTA and FQGNSA. CDR3 length: 12 amino acids. The ends were cut back, 3 bases at V and 9 bases at J, with 9 bases in the middle. Here the CDR3 reads CASSFNRGEQFF. The CDR3 DNA sequence: TGTGCCAGCAGCTTTAACCGGGGTGAGCAGTTCTTC.

J is TRBJ2-7 and V is TRBV6-6, with D uncertain. The V and J ends lost 0 bases and 0 bases respectively, with 6 bases between them. The V gene's germline CDR1 is MNHNY and CDR2 SVGAGI (reference sequence). The CDR3 totals 14 residues. In DNA, the CDR3 is TGTGCCAGCAGTTACTCAACAGACTCCTACGAGCAGTACTTC. This translates into CASSYSTDSYEQYF.

This chain uses TRBV11-3 with TRBJ2-2; 10 nucleotides align to TRBD1. CDR3 size: 15 residues. J was trimmed by 3 bases and V by 5 bases; bases with no gene match: 3. CDR1 and CDR2 from the germline V gene are SGHNT and YENEEA. This CDR3 reads CASSAGTGDTGELFF. In nucleotides, the CDR3 is TGTGCCAGCAGCGCCGGGACAGGGGACACCGGGGAGCTGTTTTTT.

The gene calls are TRBV12-3 or TRBV12-4 and TRBJ1-1, with D unresolved. Trimming shortened V by 5 bases and J by 0 bases, and 7 bases separated the two germline ends. This CDR3 spans 13 amino acids. CDR3 bases: TGTGCCAGCAGTGTTACTATGAACACTGAAGCTTTCTTT. Translated, it gives CASSVTMNTEAFF.

The chain employs TRBV10-3 and TRBJ2-7; TRBD1 matches at 12 bases. V lost 6 bases to trimming and J lost 5 bases; unmatched junction nucleotides: 5. Looked up from germline, CDR1 is ENHRY and CDR2 is SYGVKD. The CDR3 spans 14 residues. For the CDR3, the DNA is TGTGCCATCAGCCGGGACAGGGGGCGCGACGAGCAGTACTTC. Translated, it gives CAISRDRGRDEQYF.

The chain joins TRBV21-1 to TRBJ2-7; TRBD1, the table's D call, was not compared with the DNA. TRBV21-1 has pseudogene status. CDR3 length: 15 amino acids. Here the CDR3 reads CASSKGLRQFYEQYF. DNA of the CDR3: TGTGCCAGCAGCAAAGGCCTCCGACAGTTCTACGAGCAGTACTTC.

The rearrangement links TRBV5-1 to TRBJ2-7; TRBD2 matches 7 bases. J lost 6 bases, V lost 2 bases, and 11 bases had no gene match. The germline CDR1 and CDR2 sequences are SGHRS and YFSETQ. The CDR3 length is 15 residues. The CDR3 here is CASSLVVGSGSEQYF. The CDR3 DNA sequence: TGCGCCAGCAGCTTAGTCGTGGGTAGCGGGTCCGAGCAGTACTTC. Combining the CDR3 with reference TRBV5-1 and TRBJ2-7 gives the whole variable domain KAGVTQTPRYLIKTRGQQVTLSCSPISGHRSVSWYQQTPGQGLQFLFEYFSETQRNKGNFPGRFSGRQFSNSRSEMNVSTLELGDSALYLCASSLVVGSGSEQYFGPGTRLTVT.

The J gene is TRBJ1-5, the V gene TRBV6-5; D perhaps matches TRBD1 (5 bases). Germline-derived CDR1 and CDR2 are MNHEY and SVGAGI. There are 14 residues in the CDR3. The ends were cut back, 6 bases at V and 1 base at J, with 10 bases in the middle. For the CDR3, the DNA is TGTGCCAGCAGGGGCAGGGTAAGCAATCAGCCCCAGCATTTT. Translated: CASRGRVSNQPQHF.

This chain connects TRBV10-3 to TRBJ1-6; D remains ambiguous. V was pared by 10 bases and J by 3 bases, with 13 bases between. The CDR3 consists of 14 residues. Per the germline V gene, CDR1 is ENHRY and CDR2 is SYGVKD. In DNA, the CDR3 is TGTGCCACCCGTATTCCGGGCTATAATTCACCCCTCCACTTT. Amino acid sequence: CATRIPGYNSPLHF.

This chain links TRBV28 with TRBJ1-2; TRBD1 aligns across 7 bases. V shed 5 bases and J 5 bases; nucleotides not matched to a gene: 8. CDR3 size: 14 residues. CDR1 is MDHEN and CDR2 is SYDVKM in the germline V gene. The CDR3 bases are TGTGCCAGCAGTGGACCGGGACAGTTGTATGGCTACACCTTC. It encodes CASSGPGQLYGYTF.

The chain joins TRBV27 to TRBJ2-7; 11 bases line up with TRBD1. CDR1 is MNHEY and CDR2 is SMNVEV in the germline V gene (reference sequence). The CDR3 has 15 residues. V lost 4 bases to trimming and J lost 3 bases; unmatched junction nucleotides: 5. DNA for the CDR3: TGTGCCAGCAGTTGGACCGGGACAGGGGGCTACGAGCAGTACTTC. It codes for CASSWTGTGGYEQYF.

The chain is built from TRBV15 and TRBJ1-3; tentatively, D is TRBD1 (5 bases). The CDR3 totals 14 residues. With 0 bases removed from V and 2 bases from J, the gap between germline ends came to 5 bases. Looked up from germline, CDR1 is LNHNV and CDR2 is YYDKDF (reference sequence). For the CDR3, the DNA is TGTGCCACCAGCAGAGACAGGGCTGGAAACACCATATATTTT. Residues: CATSRDRAGNTIYF.

The chain joins TRBV28 to TRBJ2-7; TRBD2 matches 15 bases. The CDR3 covers 14 residues. The trim removed 6 bases at V and 6 bases at J, leaving 3 bases unmatched. CDR1 is MDHEN and CDR2 is SYDVKM in the germline V gene. CDR3 region: CASRRTSGGGEQYF. The CDR3 bases are TGTGCCAGCAGGCGGACTAGCGGGGGGGGCGAGCAGTACTTC.

This clone was detected only a few times. The rearrangement joins TRBV6-5 to TRBJ1-2, with 9 nucleotides matching TRBD1. Germline V gives CDR1 MNHEY, CDR2 SVGAGI. The junction had 13 bases not matched to a gene; V was cut back by 7 bases and J by 7 bases. The CDR3 extends over 15 amino acids. In DNA form, the CDR3 reads TGTGCCAGCATCCAGGTGGACAGGGGCGCGGGTGGCTACACCTTC. It is translated as CASIQVDRGAGGYTF.

The chain is built from TRBV30 and TRBJ2-1; TRBD2 agrees at 13 bases. Germline-derived CDR1 and CDR2 are GTSNPN and SVGIG (reference sequence). With V trimmed by 2 bases and J by 8 bases, 6 bases remained unmatched. The CDR3 is made up of 15 amino acids. The CDR3 reads CAWSPGTSGADEQFF. CDR3 nucleotide sequence: TGTGCCTGGAGTCCCGGGACTAGCGGGGCGGATGAGCAGTTCTTC.

The chain combines TRBV11-2 with TRBJ2-7; TRBD2 is a possible D gene (7 bases). CDR1 is SGHAT and CDR2 is FQNNGV in the germline V gene. Trimming pared 5 bases from V and 0 bases from J, leaving 23 bases between. The CDR3 sequence is 18 residues long. CDR3 loop: CASSPLRGPRGSSYEQYF. As DNA, the CDR3 is TGTGCCAGCAGCCCGCTGCGGGGGCCCCGGGGTAGCTCCTACGAGCAGTACTTC. The variable domain in full, with the rest retrieved from reference TRBV11-2 and TRBJ2-7, is EAGVAQSPRYKIIEKRQSVAFWCNPISGHATLYWYQQILGQGPKLLIQFQNNGVVDDSQLPKDRFSAERLKGVDSTLKIQPAKLEDSAVYLCASSPLRGPRGSSYEQYFGPGTRLTVT.

The V gene is TRBV2, the J gene TRBJ1-2; a weak D match, TRBD1 (5 bases). V was trimmed by 6 bases and J by 5 bases, leaving 19 bases between them. The CDR3 consists of 15 residues. In germline, CDR1 is SNHLY, CDR2 FYNNEI. This CDR3 reads CASRSGIAGEYGYTF. The CDR3 DNA sequence: TGTGCCAGCAGATCAGGGATTGCGGGGGAATATGGCTACACCTTC. The entire variable domain, with the rest obtained from reference TRBV2 and TRBJ1-2, is as follows: EPEVTQTPSHQVTQMGQEVILRCVPISNHLYFYWYRQILGQKVEFLVSFYNNEISEKSEIFDDQFSVERPDGSNFTLKIRSTKLEDSAMYFCASRSGIAGEYGYTFGSGTRLTVV.

The chain links TRBV21-1 to TRBJ1-5; the table's D call, TRBD1, was not checked against the DNA. TRBV21-1 is a known pseudogene. The CDR3 contains 20 residues. CDR3 nucleotides: TGTGCCAGCAGCAAAGGCCTTTCCCGGGACAGGGGGCGGGGAAGGCAGCCCCAGCATTTT. Residues: CASSKGLSRDRGRGRQPQHF.

This chain connects TRBV7-7 to TRBJ2-7, with a tentative D call TRBD1 (6 bases). Trimming removed 5 bases from V and 5 bases from J, with 19 bases in between. Per germline, CDR1 SSHAT and CDR2 FNYEAQ (reference sequence). This CDR3 region has 15 residues. The CDR3 loop is CASSLGQTFGDEQYF. The CDR3 nucleotides are TGTGCCAGCAGCCTAGGACAGACCTTTGGGGACGAGCAGTACTTC.

The chain is built from TRBV5-1 and TRBJ1-2, with D tentatively TRBD1 (6 bases). This CDR3 is built from 15 residues. The germline gives CDR1 SGHRS, CDR2 YFSETQ. V was pared by 4 bases and J by 4 bases, with 17 bases between. Here the CDR3 DNA reads TGCGCCAGCAGCGAGACACCTAGGGGGATCTATGGCTACACCTTC. This codes for CASSETPRGIYGYTF. Filled out from reference TRBV5-1 and TRBJ1-2, the complete variable domain reads KAGVTQTPRYLIKTRGQQVTLSCSPISGHRSVSWYQQTPGQGLQFLFEYFSETQRNKGNFPGRFSGRQFSNSRSEMNVSTLELGDSALYLCASSETPRGIYGYTFGSGTRLTVV.

The rearrangement uses TRBV27 and TRBJ2-1; 10 bases align to TRBD1. Germline V gene data show CDR1 as MNHEY and CDR2 as SMNVEV (reference sequence). Trimming at V came to 2 bases and at J to 6 bases, leaving 13 bases not matched to a gene. The CDR3 length is 18 residues. CDR3 sequence reads: CASSLAPRQGAMGNEQFF. The DNA for the CDR3 is TGTGCCAGCAGTTTAGCACCCCGACAGGGGGCAATGGGCAATGAGCAGTTCTTC.

This sequence joins TRBV9 and TRBJ2-2, with 9 bases aligning to TRBD2. This CDR3 has 17 amino acids. With 4 bases clipped from V and 5 bases from J, the junction kept 12 bases outside the gene matches. Germline CDR1 reads SGDLS; CDR2 reads YYNGEE. The CDR3 region is CASSMRTSVQITGELFF. The CDR3 DNA reads as TGTGCCAGCAGCATGAGGACTAGCGTACAAATTACCGGGGAGCTGTTTTTT.